This record looks at one TCR beta chain sequence and its context. These data come from a study of T cell changes during pregnancy in multiple sclerosis. Germline lookup yields CDR1 MGHRA and CDR2 YSYEKL. The CDR3 is 11 residues long. Trimming removed 2 bases at V and 7 bases at J, with 3 bases between. Sequencing was performed with immunoSEQ multiplex PCR; in TCRdb, only in-frame clones are kept and a portion is missing. The sample lists 85,000 to 100,000 clones; about 92% were seen once. V gene TRBV4-1 combines with J gene TRBJ2-1; unclear D gene. The material sequenced was peripheral blood, taken in the first trimester of pregnancy. The receptor was derived from a female donor with multiple sclerosis, enrolled in a pregnancy study. The CDR3 is CASSQTNEQFF. In DNA, the CDR3 is TGCGCCAGCAGCCAAACTAATGAGCAGTTCTTC.